Listed below are T cell receptor beta chains from one sample, sequenced in a study of blood T cells in healthy people across ages. MiXCR, applied by TCRdb to the 5' RACE reads, yields one record per CDR3 protein. The repertoire consists of roughly 800,000 distinct CDR3 sequences, with roughly 50% occurring once and the leading ten covering 22%. The sequencing sample was made of blood. All receptors derive from a man younger than 40 in good health. The CDR3 runs from the conserved cysteine through the conserved F or W. The D gene is left open where the match is weak. A row's size may be missing; if present it is once, few, many or a size class.

V gene	D gene	clone size	J gene	CDR3 protein	CDR3 DNA
TRBV20-1	TRBD2	few	TRBJ2-1	CSARDASGGWEQFF	TGCAGTGCTAGAGATGCCAGCGGGGGGTGGGAGCAGTTCTTC
TRBV5-1	-	-	TRBJ1-4	CASSLGDPRNEKLFF	TGCGCCAGCAGCTTGGGGGACCCCAGAAATGAAAAACTGTTTTTT
TRBV20-1	-	-	TRBJ2-7	CSARGDESYEQYF	TGCAGTGCTAGAGGTGACGAATCCTACGAGCAGTACTTC
TRBV20-1	TRBD2	few	TRBJ2-7	CSATRSGRQYEQYF	TGCAGTGCTACGCGCAGCGGGAGGCAATACGAGCAGTACTTC
TRBV3-1	TRBD1	-	TRBJ1-2	CASSQDRGNDGYTF	TGTGCCAGCAGCCAGGACAGGGGGAACGATGGCTACACCTTC
TRBV7-6	TRBD1	few	TRBJ1-2	CASSPGQGRSTF	TGTGCCAGCAGCCCAGGACAGGGACGGAGCACCTTC
TRBV7-9	-	-	TRBJ2-3	CASSPPLGTQYF	TGTGCCAGCAGCCCTCCCCTTGGGACGCAGTATTTT
TRBV4-1	-	-	TRBJ2-4	CASSQVRGNIQYF	TGCGCCAGCAGCCAAGTGCGGGGAAACATTCAGTACTTC
TRBV20-1	TRBD1	-	TRBJ2-5	CSARTLDRAIQETQYF	TGCAGTGCTAGGACTTTGGACAGGGCAATACAAGAGACCCAGTACTTC
TRBV15	TRBD1	-	TRBJ2-7	CATNIRQGPSYEQYF	TGTGCCACCAACATTAGACAGGGACCAAGCTACGAGCAGTACTTC
TRBV6-5	-	few	TRBJ2-1	CASWGSYNEQFF	TGTGCCAGCTGGGGCTCCTACAATGAGCAGTTCTTC
TRBV7-2	-	-	TRBJ2-7	CASSLDGAGLSYEQYF	TGTGCCAGCAGCTTAGACGGGGCAGGGTTGTCCTACGAGCAGTACTTC
TRBV7-9	TRBD1	-	TRBJ2-3	CASSPQTGQGTDTQYF	TGTGCCAGCAGCCCCCAAACGGGACAGGGGACAGATACGCAGTATTTT
TRBV10-3	TRBD1	few	TRBJ2-7	CAIRQGTHEQYF	TGTGCCATCAGACAGGGGACCCACGAGCAGTACTTC
TRBV30	-	-	TRBJ2-1	CAWRGSSYNEQFF	TGTGCCTGGAGAGGTAGCTCCTACAATGAGCAGTTCTTC
TRBV28	-	few	TRBJ2-5	CASRPGKETQYF	TGTGCCAGCAGGCCAGGAAAAGAGACCCAGTACTTC
TRBV7-9	-	few	TRBJ2-7	CASSLGGPAYEQYF	TGTGCCAGCAGCTTAGGTGGGCCAGCCTACGAGCAGTACTTC
TRBV6-1	-	-	TRBJ2-5	CASSEILWGTQYF	TGTGCCAGCAGTGAAATTCTTTGGGGGACCCAGTACTTC
TRBV6-6	TRBD2	few	TRBJ2-3	CASSTGTSGRTDTQYF	TGTGCCAGCAGTACCGGGACTAGCGGGAGAACAGATACGCAGTATTTT
TRBV20-1	TRBD2	-	TRBJ2-7	CSAVDEREGRDEQYF	TGCAGTGCTGTCGACGAGCGGGAGGGGCGAGACGAGCAGTACTTC
TRBV7-2	TRBD2	-	TRBJ2-5	CASSPNSGTQETQYF	TGTGCCAGCAGCCCCAATAGCGGGACCCAAGAGACCCAGTACTTC
TRBV14	TRBD2	-	TRBJ2-7	CASSRSSGPSSYEQYF	TGTGCCAGCAGCCGGTCTAGCGGGCCGAGCTCCTACGAGCAGTACTTC
TRBV20-1	-	-	TRBJ1-5	CSASPGLAVGTQHF	TGCAGTGCCAGCCCGGGACTGGCGGTCGGGACCCAGCATTTT
TRBV7-8	-	-	TRBJ2-3	CASSLKVADGFTQYF	TGTGCCAGCAGCTTAAAGGTTGCTGACGGTTTTACGCAGTATTTT
TRBV12-3/TRBV12-4	-	-	TRBJ1-2	CASSSDGDPYGYTF	TGTGCCAGCAGTTCGGACGGGGACCCCTATGGCTACACCTTC
TRBV7-2	-	-	TRBJ1-5	CASSFRDTDSNQPQHF	TGTGCCAGCAGCTTCCGGGACACTGATAGCAATCAGCCCCAGCATTTT
TRBV28	-	few	TRBJ2-7	CASRLQTYEQYF	TGTGCCAGCAGGCTTCAGACCTACGAGCAGTACTTC
TRBV10-3	-	once	TRBJ2-1	CAISESRGAQRPGEQFF	TGTGCCATCAGTGAGTCAAGGGGCGCACAGCGCCCGGGTGAGCAGTTCTTC
TRBV13	TRBD2	-	TRBJ2-7	CATGTRGGYEQYF	TGTGCCACGGGGACTAGAGGGGGCTACGAGCAGTACTTC
TRBV5-4	-	-	TRBJ2-1	CASSPGELYNEQFF	TGTGCCAGCAGCCCGGGGGAGTTGTACAATGAGCAGTTCTTC
TRBV10-3	-	-	TRBJ1-2	CAISESRLSGGNYGYTF	TGTGCCATCAGTGAGTCGCGCTTGTCCGGGGGGAACTATGGCTACACCTTC
TRBV6-1	TRBD1	-	TRBJ1-2	CASSEHRGIGYGYTF	TGTGCCAGCAGTGAACACAGGGGGATAGGCTATGGCTACACCTTC
TRBV25-1	-	-	TRBJ1-6	CASSRVGPNSPLHF	TGTGCCAGCAGCAGAGTAGGACCTAATTCACCCCTCCACTTT
TRBV12-3/TRBV12-4	-	-	TRBJ1-2	CASSGDGYGYTF	TGTGCCAGCTCGGGGGACGGCTATGGCTACACCTTC
TRBV28	-	-	TRBJ2-7	CASRRGGGGYEQYF	TGTGCCAGCAGGCGGGGAGGAGGGGGCTACGAGCAGTACTTC
TRBV20-1	-	-	TRBJ2-1	CSARLAPTVFF	TGCAGTGCTAGACTTGCCCCTACCGTGTTCTTC
TRBV20-1	TRBD2	-	TRBJ2-5	CSARLSGRNNEQYF	TGCAGTGCTCGCCTTAGCGGGAGGAACAATGAGCAGTACTTC
TRBV20-1	-	-	TRBJ2-1	CSARDPKLYNEQFF	TGCAGTGCTAGAGATCCTAAGCTCTACAATGAGCAGTTCTTC
TRBV20-1	TRBD1	-	TRBJ2-7	CSAQTGATYEQYF	TGCAGTGCCCAAACAGGGGCCACCTACGAGCAGTACTTC
TRBV7-9	-	-	TRBJ2-7	CASSLPAGEIRQYF	TGTGCCAGCAGCTTACCCGCAGGGGAAATCCGACAGTACTTC
TRBV11-2	TRBD1	-	TRBJ1-2	CASSPVRTGQGYTF	TGTGCCAGCAGCCCGGTCCGGACAGGGCAGGGCTACACCTTC
TRBV29-1	-	-	TRBJ2-7	CSVGGREPYEQYF	TGCAGCGTTGGGGGCAGGGAGCCCTACGAGCAGTACTTC
TRBV12-3/TRBV12-4	-	-	TRBJ2-1	CASSLWVRAYNEQFF	TGTGCCAGCAGTTTATGGGTTCGAGCCTACAATGAGCAGTTCTTC
TRBV4-2	TRBD2	-	TRBJ2-3	CASSQEERGTSTDTQYF	TGTGCCAGCAGCCAGGAAGAGCGGGGAACTAGCACAGATACGCAGTATTTT
TRBV3-1	-	-	TRBJ2-7	CASSGISYEQYF	TGTGCCAGCAGCGGGATCAGCTACGAGCAGTACTTC
TRBV20-1	TRBD2	-	TRBJ2-7	CSAPGTSGSYEQYF	TGCAGTGCACCGGGGACTAGCGGGAGCTACGAGCAGTACTTC
TRBV6-5	-	-	TRBJ2-4	CASSSVVKNIQYF	TGTGCCAGCAGTAGCGTGGTCAAAAACATTCAGTACTTC